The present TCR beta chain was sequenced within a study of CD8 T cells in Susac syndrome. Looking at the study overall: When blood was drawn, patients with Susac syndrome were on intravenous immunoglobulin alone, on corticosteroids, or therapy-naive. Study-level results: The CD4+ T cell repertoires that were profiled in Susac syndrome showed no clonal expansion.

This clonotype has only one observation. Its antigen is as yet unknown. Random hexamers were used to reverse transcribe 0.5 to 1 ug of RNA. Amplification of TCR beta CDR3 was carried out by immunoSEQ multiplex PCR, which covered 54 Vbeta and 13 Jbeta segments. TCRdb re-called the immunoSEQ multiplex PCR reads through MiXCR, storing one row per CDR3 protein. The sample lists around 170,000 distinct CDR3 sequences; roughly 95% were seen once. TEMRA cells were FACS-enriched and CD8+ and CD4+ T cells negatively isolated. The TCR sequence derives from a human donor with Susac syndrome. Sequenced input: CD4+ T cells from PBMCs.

In DNA, the CDR3 is TGTGCCAGCAGCTTACGGAAAAGCGGGGGGGCCGACAATGAGCAGTTCTTC. Translated, it gives CASSLRKSGGADNEQFF. V usage is TRBV7-3 and J usage is TRBJ2-1, with 10 bases fitting TRBD2. Losses at the gene ends were 2 bases for V and 5 bases for J; bases not matched to a gene: 9. The CDR3 runs 17 residues. Germline CDR1 reads SGHTA; CDR2 reads FQGTGA.